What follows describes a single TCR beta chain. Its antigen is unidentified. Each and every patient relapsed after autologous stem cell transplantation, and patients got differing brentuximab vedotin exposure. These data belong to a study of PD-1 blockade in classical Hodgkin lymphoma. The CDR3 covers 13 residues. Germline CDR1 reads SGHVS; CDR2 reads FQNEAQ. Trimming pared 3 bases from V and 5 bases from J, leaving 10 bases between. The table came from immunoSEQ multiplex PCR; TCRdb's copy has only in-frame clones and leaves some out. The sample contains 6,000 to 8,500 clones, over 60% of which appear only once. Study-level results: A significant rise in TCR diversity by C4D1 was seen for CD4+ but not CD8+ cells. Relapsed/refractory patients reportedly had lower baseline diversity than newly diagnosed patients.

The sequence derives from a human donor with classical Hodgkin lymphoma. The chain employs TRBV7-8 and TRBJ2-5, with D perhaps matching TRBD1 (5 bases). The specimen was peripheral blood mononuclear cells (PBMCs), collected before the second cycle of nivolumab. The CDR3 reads CASSLGLAETQYF. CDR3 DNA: TGTGCCAGCAGCTTGGGGCTCGCGGAGACCCAGTACTTC.